This entry describes one TCR beta chain. Its specificity is not known. This entry belongs to a study of blood T cells in healthy people across ages. Study-level points and caveats: TCR beta diversity per million T cells fell roughly linearly with age. Higher naive T cell percentage went strongly together with higher TCR beta diversity.

Trimming took 5 bases from V and 3 from J, leaving 19 bases between them. The CDR3 runs to 16 residues. Germline V gives CDR1 MGHRA, CDR2 YSYEKL. PCR was performed a second time for roughly 6 to 12 cycles using a sample-barcoded 5' primer and a J-beta primer mix. One entry per CDR3 protein results from TCRdb running MiXCR on the 5' RACE reads. The table includes 380,000 or so distinct CDR3 sequences, approximately 52% detected once. Sequenced material: blood. This chain joins TRBV4-1 and TRBJ1-2, with TRBD1 as a possible D gene (6 bases). The clonotype comes from a man in his 60s in good health. CDR3 residues: CASSSRQVPRDYGYTF. CDR3 sequence (DNA): TGCGCCAGCAGCTCTCGACAGGTCCCAAGAGACTATGGCTACACCTTC.